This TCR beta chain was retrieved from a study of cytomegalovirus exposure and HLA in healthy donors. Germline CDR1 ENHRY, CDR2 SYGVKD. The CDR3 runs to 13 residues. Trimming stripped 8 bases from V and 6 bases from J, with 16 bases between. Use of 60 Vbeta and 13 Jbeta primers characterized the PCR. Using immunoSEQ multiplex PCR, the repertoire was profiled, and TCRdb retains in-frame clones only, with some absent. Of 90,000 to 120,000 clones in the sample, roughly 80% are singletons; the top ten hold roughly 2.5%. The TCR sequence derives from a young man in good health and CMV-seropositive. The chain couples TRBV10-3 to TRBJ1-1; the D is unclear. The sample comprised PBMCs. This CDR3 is CAISSGAGAEAFF. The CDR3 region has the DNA TGTGCCATCTCTTCGGGCGCGGGAGCTGAAGCTTTCTTT.